One and the same sample provided the 8 T cell receptor beta chains below, sequenced in a study of shared clonotypes between healthy human individuals. Sequenced by immunoSEQ multiplex PCR; TCRdb stores in-frame clones only, minus some. The sample has fewer than 400,000 clones; around 72% are singletons. Sequencing used memory CD4+ T cells sorted from blood. Indicated subset: CD45RA-negative fraction. These receptors came from a man aged 30-40 years in good health.

The gene calls are TRBV4-1 and TRBJ2-3; weak D call: TRBD2 (6 bases). The germline CDR1 and CDR2 sequences are MGHRA and YSYEKL. The length of the CDR3 is 15 residues. With 4 bases removed from V and 0 bases from J, the gap between germline ends came to 11 bases. The CDR3 region is CASSLGGASTDTQYF. The CDR3 DNA is TGCGCCAGCAGCCTCGGAGGGGCTAGCACAGATACGCAGTATTTT.

As concerns this clone: This CDR3 is also generated by other DNA sequences in the sample. The rearrangement joins TRBV5-4 to TRBJ2-2; D ambiguous. The CDR3 has 13 amino acids. Trimming stripped 4 bases from V and 3 bases from J, with 7 bases between. Germline V lookup: CDR1 SGHNT, CDR2 YYREEE (reference sequence). The CDR3 coding sequence is TGTGCCAGCAGCCTGGTCCACACCGGGGAGCTGTTTTTT. It codes for CASSLVHTGELFF.

The genes are TRBV10-2 and TRBJ2-6, with D possibly matching TRBD2 (5 bases). Trimming shortened V by 4 bases and J by 0 bases, and 16 bases separated the two germline ends. CDR1 is WSHSY and CDR2 is SAAADI in the germline V gene. The CDR3 covers 18 residues. CDR3 sequence reads: CASSGFAGGLSGANVLTF. Here the CDR3 DNA reads TGCGCCAGCAGTGGGTTTGCGGGCGGCCTCTCTGGGGCCAACGTCCTGACTTTC.

In DNA form, the CDR3 reads TGCGCCAGCAGCGGGGGACAGGGGATTATGAACACTGAAGCTTTCTTT. It codes for CASSGGQGIMNTEAFF. The rearrangement links TRBV5-1 to TRBJ1-1, with 10 bases aligning to TRBD1. The V and J ends lost 4 bases and 0 bases, in that order; junction bases with no gene match: 6. Germline V gene data show CDR1 as SGHRS and CDR2 as YFSETQ. This CDR3 contains 16 residues.

The chain recombines TRBV9 with TRBJ2-6; 7 nucleotides agree with TRBD1. Trimming cost V 4 bases and J 0 bases; bases outside gene matches: 10. This CDR3 spans 18 amino acids. The germline V gene has CDR1 SGDLS and CDR2 YYNGEE. In nucleotides, the CDR3 is TGTGCCAGCAGCCCACGGGACAGCCATCCCTCTGGGGCCAACGTCCTGACTTTC. The encoded protein is CASSPRDSHPSGANVLTF. The full variable domain, completed using reference TRBV9 and TRBJ2-6, is DSGVTQTPKHLITATGQRVTLRCSPRSGDLSVYWYQQSLDQGLQFLIQYYNGEERAKGNILERFSAQQFPDLHSELNLSSLELGDSALYFCASSPRDSHPSGANVLTFGAGSRLTVL.

This chain connects TRBV5-1 to TRBJ2-5; the match to TRBD1 covers 11 bases. Germline V gives CDR1 SGHRS, CDR2 YFSETQ. The CDR3 runs 16 residues. Unmatched junction bases numbered 6, after V lost 1 base and J lost 4 bases. The CDR3 protein is CASSLTGQGVGETQYF. For the CDR3, the DNA is TGCGCCAGCAGCTTGACGGGACAGGGGGTGGGAGAGACCCAGTACTTC.

The chain couples TRBV5-4 to TRBJ2-2; 8 bases match TRBD2. Trimming cost V 4 bases and J 6 bases; bases outside gene matches: 8. CDR1 SGHNT and CDR2 YYREEE come from the germline V gene (reference sequence). The CDR3 consists of 15 residues. Here the CDR3 DNA reads TGTGCCAGCAGCCAGGACGCCGGGAGGGCCGGGGAGCTGTTTTTT. Protein product: CASSQDAGRAGELFF.

This clone was counted ten times or more. The chain is built from TRBV28 and TRBJ2-7, with D tentatively TRBD1 (5 bases). V lost 8 bases to trimming and J lost 2 bases, with 16 bases between them. The CDR3 extends over 14 amino acids. The V gene's germline CDR1 is MDHEN and CDR2 SYDVKM. The CDR3 sequence: CASAPPRAPYEQYF. In nucleotides, the CDR3 is TGTGCCAGCGCCCCCCCCAGGGCCCCCTACGAGCAGTACTTC.